Shown below are 16 T cell receptor beta chains from a single sample sequenced in a study of blood T cell repertoires in COVID-19. The data were produced by immunoSEQ multiplex PCR, yet TCRdb's version contains in-frame clones alone and is incomplete. The table records roughly 230,000 clones, roughly 87% of them present only once. Sequenced sample: PBMCs or T cells enriched from blood (not recorded which). The receptors were sampled from a man aged 30-40 years in a cohort exposed to, infected with or recovered from COVID-19 (not recorded which).

Only one count was recorded for this clone. The chain has TRBV12-1 and TRBJ2-7; the table gives TRBD2 as D, unverified against the DNA. TRBV12-1 has pseudogene status. CDR3 length equals 15 residues. Here the CDR3 reads CASSWLAGMPYEQYF. The CDR3 DNA follows: TGTGCCAGCAGCTGGCTAGCGGGAATGCCCTACGAGCAGTACTTC.

The chain joins TRBV29-1 to TRBJ1-1; 7 bases match TRBD1. J was trimmed by 8 bases and V by 5 bases; bases with no gene match: 11. This CDR3 has 13 amino acids. The germline CDR1 and CDR2 sequences are SQVTM and ANQGSEA. CDR3 region: CSVKDKGAYEAFF. The CDR3 DNA follows: TGCAGCGTTAAGGACAAGGGGGCATACGAAGCTTTCTTT. Filled out from reference TRBV29-1 and TRBJ1-1, the complete variable domain reads SAVISQKPSRDICQRGTSLTIQCQVDSQVTMMFWYRQQPGQSLTLIATANQGSEATYESGFVIDKFPISRPNLTFSTLTVSNMSPEDSSIYLCSVKDKGAYEAFFGQGTRLTVV.

This clone was counted once. V and J are TRBV11-1 and TRBJ2-1; a possible D gene is TRBD2 (5 bases). With 6 bases removed from V and 5 bases from J, the gap between germline ends came to 17 bases. Germline V CDR1 and CDR2: SGHAT, FQDESV (reference sequence). This CDR3 contains 15 residues. CDR3 protein: CASSHTAGGHNEQFF. CDR3 nucleotides: TGTGCCAGCAGTCACACCGCGGGTGGACACAATGAGCAGTTCTTC. The complete variable domain, with remaining parts taken from reference TRBV11-1 and TRBJ2-1, reads EAEVAQSPRYKITEKSQAVAFWCDPISGHATLYWYRQILGQGPELLVQFQDESVVDDSQLPKDRFSAERLKGVDSTLKIQPAELGDSAMYLCASSHTAGGHNEQFFGPGTRLTVL.

The chain couples TRBV5-4 to TRBJ2-7; 7 bases are a match to TRBD1. The CDR3 length is 14 residues. Trimming at V came to 3 bases and at J to 1 base, leaving 4 bases not matched to a gene. CDR1 and CDR2 from the germline V gene are SGHNT and YYREEE (reference sequence). In nucleotides, the CDR3 is TGTGCCAGCAGCTACGGGACAGAGTCCTACGAGCAGTACTTC. It translates to CASSYGTESYEQYF.

This clone was detected only once. The chain uses TRBV5-1 and TRBJ2-1, with TRBD2 identical over 7 bases. CDR1 and CDR2 from the germline V gene are SGHRS and YFSETQ. The CDR3 has 17 amino acids. V shed 3 bases and J 6 bases; nucleotides not matched to a gene: 15. Written as DNA, the CDR3 is TGCGCCAGCAGCTCCCTGGTCCAACCTAGCGGTAGCAATGAGCAGTTCTTC. This gives the protein CASSSLVQPSGSNEQFF.

The V and J genes are TRBV27 and TRBJ2-3; 11 nucleotides agree with TRBD2. Unmatched junction bases numbered 3, after V lost 6 bases and J lost 1 base. The CDR3 consists of 15 residues. Germline CDR1 reads MNHEY; CDR2 reads SMNVEV (reference sequence). In nucleotides, the CDR3 is TGTGCCAGCAGCTTGACTAGCGGGGGCACAGATACGCAGTATTTT. It translates to CASSLTSGGTDTQYF.

The V call is TRBV7-2, the J call TRBJ1-1; tentatively, D is TRBD1 (5 bases). CDR3 length: 14 residues. Deletions cut 5 bases from V and 3 bases from J, with 13 bases between. Germline V gene sequence: CDR1 SGHTA, CDR2 FQGNSA. The CDR3 region is CASSPPGGDTEAFF. In DNA, the CDR3 is TGTGCCAGCAGCCCCCCTGGAGGGGACACTGAAGCTTTCTTT.

J is TRBJ1-1 and V is TRBV21-1; the table's D gene call, TRBD1, was not cross checked with the DNA. TRBV21-1 is termed a pseudogene. The CDR3 totals 14 residues. The CDR3 coding sequence is TGTGCCAGCAGCAAAAGGGGGGACAGGGGTCTAGCTTTCTTT. It specifies CASSKRGDRGLAFF.

This chain links TRBV5-1 with TRBJ2-1, with 12 bases matching TRBD2. The CDR3 has 13 amino acids. The junction had 2 bases not matched to a gene; V was cut back by 6 bases and J by 7 bases. CDR1 is SGHRS and CDR2 is YFSETQ in the germline V gene. The CDR3 bases are TGCGCCAGCAAGACTAGCGGGAGAAATGAGCAGTTCTTC. Translation gives CASKTSGRNEQFF.

The V and J genes are TRBV15 and TRBJ2-1; 10 bases match TRBD2. This CDR3 has 14 amino acids. Unmatched junction bases numbered 1, after V lost 2 bases and J lost 6 bases. The germline CDR1 and CDR2 sequences are LNHNV and YYDKDF (reference sequence). The CDR3 is CATSRWTSGNEQFF. The CDR3 DNA sequence: TGTGCCACCAGCAGATGGACTAGCGGCAATGAGCAGTTCTTC.

The chain uses TRBV6-5 and TRBJ2-1; 11 bases line up with TRBD2. Trimming removed 4 bases from V and 7 bases from J; junction bases left unmatched: 9. This CDR3 has 16 amino acids. CDR1 and CDR2 from the germline V gene are MNHEY and SVGAGI. CDR3 region: CASSSTPGLAVNEQFF. CDR3 coding DNA: TGTGCCAGCAGTTCGACGCCGGGACTAGCGGTAAATGAGCAGTTCTTC.

This chain links TRBV6-5 with TRBJ2-1; possibly TRBD2 for D (7 bases). Trimming shortened V by 0 bases and J by 4 bases, and 13 bases separated the two germline ends. The CDR3 is 16 residues long. CDR1 is MNHEY and CDR2 is SVGAGI in the germline V gene. The CDR3: CASSYSRGRGYNEQFF. The CDR3 nucleotides are TGTGCCAGCAGTTACTCCCGGGGGAGGGGGTACAATGAGCAGTTCTTC.

The rearrangement joins TRBV5-1 to TRBJ1-1; 7 positions agree with TRBD1. The junction had 13 bases not matched to a gene; V was cut back by 4 bases and J by 7 bases. From germline, CDR1 is SGHRS and CDR2 YFSETQ. The CDR3 consists of 15 residues. In DNA, the CDR3 is TGCGCCAGCAGCCTCAGGGTAGGGGGCCATGGTGAAGCTTTCTTT. This gives the protein CASSLRVGGHGEAFF.

This chain uses TRBV19 with TRBJ2-1, with D unresolved. V gave up 4 bases and J gave up 7 bases, with 17 bases separating them. The CDR3 is 15 residues long. Germline CDR1 and CDR2: LNHDA and SQIVND (reference sequence). The CDR3 DNA reads as TGTGCCAGTAGTAGAGAGGTGGGCCTACGGAATGAGCAGTTCTTC. Protein: CASSREVGLRNEQFF. Full variable domain (outside the CDR3, taken from reference TRBV19 and TRBJ2-1): DGGITQSPKYLFRKEGQNVTLSCEQNLNHDAMYWYRQDPGQGLRLIYYSQIVNDFQKGDIAEGYSVSREKKESFPLTVTSAQKNPTAFYLCASSREVGLRNEQFFGPGTRLTVL.

This chain connects TRBV7-8 to TRBJ2-7, with TRBD2 matching over 7 bases. The germline V gene encodes CDR1 SGHVS and CDR2 FQNEAQ. Germline trimming cut 3 bases from V and 6 bases from J; bases unmatched to any gene: 5. CDR3 length: 13 amino acids. The CDR3 coding sequence is TGTGCCAGCAGCTTCGACGGGAGGAGCGAGCAGTACTTC. Translated: CASSFDGRSEQYF.

The chain is built from TRBV6-5 and TRBJ1-2, with D perhaps TRBD1 (6 bases). The CDR3 contains 14 residues. Germline values: CDR1 MNHEY, CDR2 SVGAGI. Trimming left V 6 bases short and J 4 bases short, with 15 bases between. CDR3 amino acids: CASSPGTPVYGYTF. In nucleotides, the CDR3 is TGTGCCAGCAGCCCCGGGACACCGGTCTATGGCTACACCTTC.